The TCR beta chain under discussion was sequenced for a study of T cells after somatic rescue of genetic block. The CDR3 has 15 amino acids. V lost 1 base to trimming and J lost 3 bases; unmatched junction nucleotides: 6. Germline V lookup: CDR1 SGHNT, CDR2 YYREEE (reference sequence). Sequencing used immunoSEQ multiplex PCR; TCRdb keeps in-frame clones, though not all of them. The sample holds 15,000 or so clones, about 70% seen once. This TCR came from a man aged 18 to 30. The sample taken for sequencing was peripheral blood mononuclear cells (PBMCs). V and J are TRBV5-4 and TRBJ2-7; TRBD1 agrees at 8 bases. DNA for the CDR3: TGTGCCAGCAGCTTGTTAGGACAGGGCAGCTACGAGCAGTACTTC. It yields the protein CASSLLGQGSYEQYF. Using reference TRBV5-4 and TRBJ2-7 for the parts outside the CDR3, the full variable domain is ETGVTQSPTHLIKTRGQQVTLRCSSQSGHNTVSWYQQALGQGPQFIFQYYREEENGRGNFPPRFSGLQFPNYSSELNVNALELDDSALYLCASSLLGQGSYEQYFGPGTRLTVT.